This record looks at one T cell receptor beta chain sequence and its context. What it binds is not known. The data belong to a study of T cell repertoires in cytomegalovirus infection. Study details: Public TCR beta signatures indicated both CMV infection and matching HLA type.

Germline V gene lookup returns CDR1 MNHNS and CDR2 SASEGT. The trim removed 5 bases at V and 0 bases at J, leaving 6 bases unmatched. The CDR3 sequence is 15 residues long. MiXCR, run by TCRdb on the reads, gives a single entry per CDR3 protein. Altogether roughly 310,000 distinct CDR3 sequences are present, almost 30% being singletons, with the ten largest covering over 15%. Points from the study as a whole: It was HLA-C-restricted CMV-specific TCR beta clonotypes that dominated the response ex vivo.

The rearrangement links TRBV6-1 to TRBJ1-2; 7 nucleotides match TRBD1. The sample here was cultured PBMCs, taken from culture after CMV antigen stimulation. This sequence originates from a human donor in good health (CMV status not recorded). Some clones in this sample may be carry-over from other donors' samples. The CDR3 region has the DNA TGTGCCAGCAGTAGGACAGGCCTATCTAACTATGGCTACACCTTC. This gives the protein CASSRTGLSNYGYTF.